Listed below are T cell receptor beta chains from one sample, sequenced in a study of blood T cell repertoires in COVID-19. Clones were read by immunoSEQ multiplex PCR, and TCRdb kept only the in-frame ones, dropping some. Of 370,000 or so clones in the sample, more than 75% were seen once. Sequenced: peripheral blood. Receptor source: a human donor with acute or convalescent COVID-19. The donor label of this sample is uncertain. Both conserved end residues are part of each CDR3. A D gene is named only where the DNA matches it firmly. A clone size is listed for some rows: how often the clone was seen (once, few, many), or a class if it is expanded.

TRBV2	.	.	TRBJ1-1	TGTGCCATCGGTGGTGAAGGGGACACTGAAGCTTTCTTT	CAIGGEGDTEAFF
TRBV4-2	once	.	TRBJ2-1	TGTGCCAGCAGCCCCTGGGGCGTGGGGCGGGAAGCCTACAATGAGCAGTTCTTC	CASSPWGVGREAYNEQFF
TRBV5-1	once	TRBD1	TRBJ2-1	TGCGCCAGCAGCTTGGCGGGGACAGCCTACAATGAGCAGTTCTTC	CASSLAGTAYNEQFF
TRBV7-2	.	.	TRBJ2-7	TGTGCCAGCAGCTCCTACTCCTACGAGCAGTACTTC	CASSSYSYEQYF
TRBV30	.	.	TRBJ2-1	TGTGCCTGGAGTTTAAAGACAAACGATGAGCAGTTCTTC	CAWSLKTNDEQFF
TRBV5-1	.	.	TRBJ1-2	TGCGCCAGCAGCCCCCGACAGTTCTATGGCTACACCTTC	CASSPRQFYGYTF
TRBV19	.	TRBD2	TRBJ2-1	TGTGCCAGTAGTTTGAATTGGCGGGAGACATGGAATGAGCAGTTCTTC	CASSLNWRETWNEQFF
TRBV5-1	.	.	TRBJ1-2	TGCGCCAGCAGCTTGGACAGCAATCTAAACTATGGCTACACCTTC	CASSLDSNLNYGYTF
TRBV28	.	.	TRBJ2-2	TGTGCCACCTTAGACTTCGAGAACACCGGGGAGCTGTTTTTT	CATLDFENTGELFF
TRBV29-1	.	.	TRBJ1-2	TGCAGCGCCGTGCCTAACGCCGGTGGCTACACCTTC	CSAVPNAGGYTF
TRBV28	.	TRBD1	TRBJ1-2	TGTGCCAGTCGACAGGGGGCGGTATGGAACTATGGCTACACCTTC	CASRQGAVWNYGYTF
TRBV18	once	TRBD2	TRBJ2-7	TGTGCCAGCTCACCATCGCCTAGCGGGGGGGCGCGGGAGCAGTACTTC	CASSPSPSGGAREQYF
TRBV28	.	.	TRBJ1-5	TGTGCCAGCAGTTCGGCTGGGGCAGGGATGAAAAAGCCCCAGCATTTT	CASSSAGAGMKKPQHF
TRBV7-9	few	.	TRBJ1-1	TGTGCCAGCAGCTCCACCAATCGGGGGGCGCGGGGGAACACTGAAGCTTTCTTT	CASSSTNRGARGNTEAFF
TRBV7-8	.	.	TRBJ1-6	TGTGCCAGCAGCTTTCGCGACTCCAGGGGTTCACCCCTCCACTTT	CASSFRDSRGSPLHF
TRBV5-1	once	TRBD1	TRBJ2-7	TGCGCCAGCAGCCCGGCCGCGTTCGGGACAGTCTCCTACGAGCAGTACTTC	CASSPAAFGTVSYEQYF
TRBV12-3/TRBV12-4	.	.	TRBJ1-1	TGTGCCAGCAGTTTAGGGAGGGAGGAAGCTTTCTTT	CASSLGREEAFF
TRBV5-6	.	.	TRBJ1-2	TGTGCCAGCAGCTTGGCCGGGGGGAGCCTCTATGGCTACACCTTC	CASSLAGGSLYGYTF
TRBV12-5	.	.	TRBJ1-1	TGTGCTAGTGGTTTGGGACCACTGACTAACACTGAAGCTTTCTTT	CASGLGPLTNTEAFF
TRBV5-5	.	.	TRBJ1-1	TGTGCCAGCAGCTTGGCCGTAGTAAAAGACACTGAAGCTTTCTTT	CASSLAVVKDTEAFF
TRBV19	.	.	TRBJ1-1	TGTATGTCCATGAACACTGAAGCTTTCTTT	CMSMNTEAFF
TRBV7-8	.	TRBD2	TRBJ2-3	TGTGCCAGCAGCTTGGGAGATGCGGGAGAGTTAGATACGCAGTATTTT	CASSLGDAGELDTQYF
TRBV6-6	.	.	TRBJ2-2	TGTGCCAGCAGAGGGGGGGCCGGGGAGCTGTTTTTT	CASRGGAGELFF
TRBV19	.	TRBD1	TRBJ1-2	TGTGCCAGTAGTATCCAGGGTAGGGGGGACAGGGGCTATGGCTACACCTTC	CASSIQGRGDRGYGYTF
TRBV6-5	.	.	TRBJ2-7	TGTGCCAGCATCCTAAGACACGGGGTGGTCTACGAGCAGTACTTC	CASILRHGVVYEQYF
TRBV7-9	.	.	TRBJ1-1	TGTGCCAGCAGCCTCCTGAACACTGAAGCTTTCTTT	CASSLLNTEAFF
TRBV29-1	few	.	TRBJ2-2	TGCAGCGTTGCCAGTACGAACACCGGGGAGCTGTTTTTT	CSVASTNTGELFF
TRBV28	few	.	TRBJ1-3	TGTGCCAGCAGTCTCCAGGCAGAAAGGAGAAACACCATATATTTT	CASSLQAERRNTIYF
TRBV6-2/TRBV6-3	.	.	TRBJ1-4	TGTGCCAGCAGCGCCGGGACAACGCCTGAAAAACTGTTTTTT	CASSAGTTPEKLFF
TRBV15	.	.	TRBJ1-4	TGTGCCACCAGCAGAGCTCGAACTACTAATGAAAAACTGTTTTTT	CATSRARTTNEKLFF
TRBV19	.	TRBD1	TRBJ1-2	TGTGCCAGTAGTATCGGGGACAGGGAGTATGGCTACACCTTC	CASSIGDREYGYTF
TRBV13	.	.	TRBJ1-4	TGTGCCAGCAGGCGGGACGGAAGGAGTGAAAAACTGTTTTTT	CASRRDGRSEKLFF
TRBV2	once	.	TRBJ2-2	TGTGCCAGCCGCGGGGACAGCTTATTCGGGGAGCTGTTTTTT	CASRGDSLFGELFF
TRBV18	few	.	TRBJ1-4	TGTGCCAGCTCACCCTCGGGAGCGAATGAAAAACTGTTTTTT	CASSPSGANEKLFF
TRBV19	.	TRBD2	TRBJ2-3	TGTGCCAGTAGTAGACTAGCGGGCGCTTTCACAGATACGCAGTATTTT	CASSRLAGAFTDTQYF